A selection of T cell receptor beta chains follows, all from one sample in a study of blood T cell repertoires in COVID-19. The table came from immunoSEQ multiplex PCR; TCRdb's copy has only in-frame clones and leaves some out. The sample lists around 500,000 clones, approximately 85% occurring once. The specimen sequenced was peripheral blood. The origin of the receptors is a human donor in a cohort sampled during active COVID-19. CDR3s include the opening cysteine and the closing phenylalanine or tryptophan. Fields, in order: CDR3 length, clone size, D gene, V gene, J gene, CDR3 DNA, CDR3 protein. D genes are given only for firm matches. For some rows the clone size is stated as once, few or many, or as a class when expanded; others skip it.

length: 13
size: .
D: .
V: TRBV2
J: TRBJ2-3
DNA: TGTGCCAGCAATACAGGGTTTCCAGATACGCAGTATTTT
CDR3: CASNTGFPDTQYF

length: 13
size: .
D: .
V: TRBV4-2
J: TRBJ1-2
DNA: TGTGCCAGCAGCCAAGATGGGCACTATGGCTACACCTTC
CDR3: CASSQDGHYGYTF

length: 14
size: .
D: TRBD1
V: TRBV5-5
J: TRBJ1-2
DNA: TGTGCCAGCAGCTTCTTAGGGGGCGGGTATGGCTACACCTTC
CDR3: CASSFLGGGYGYTF

length: 16
size: .
D: TRBD2
V: TRBV7-8
J: TRBJ2-3
DNA: TGTGCCAGCAGCTTAGGGACTAGCGGGACTGGAGATACGCAGTATTTT
CDR3: CASSLGTSGTGDTQYF

length: 14
size: few
D: TRBD1
V: TRBV4-2
J: TRBJ1-2
DNA: TGTGCCAGCAGCCATATGGGACAGGGGGCTTCTTACACCTTC
CDR3: CASSHMGQGASYTF

length: 12
size: .
D: .
V: TRBV7-8
J: TRBJ1-2
DNA: TGTGCCAGCAGCTTTCTCAACTATGGCTACACCTTC
CDR3: CASSFLNYGYTF

length: 15
size: .
D: TRBD1
V: TRBV2
J: TRBJ2-1
DNA: TGTGCCAGCAGGCTGGACAGGAGCTCCTACAATGAGCAGTTCTTC
CDR3: CASRLDRSSYNEQFF

length: 17
size: .
D: TRBD2
V: TRBV5-5
J: TRBJ2-1
DNA: TGTGCCAGCAGCGCCGGGACTAGCAGTCTCGGTTACAATGAGCAGTTCTTC
CDR3: CASSAGTSSLGYNEQFF

length: 15
size: .
D: .
V: TRBV4-3
J: TRBJ1-6
DNA: TGCGCCAGCAGCCAAGAACCAGGGTCCAATTCACCCCTCCACTTT
CDR3: CASSQEPGSNSPLHF

length: 14
size: .
D: .
V: TRBV19
J: TRBJ1-5
DNA: TGTGCCAGTAGTCCCCCCCAGAGGATTCAGCCCCAGCATTTT
CDR3: CASSPPQRIQPQHF

length: 15
size: .
D: .
V: TRBV10-3
J: TRBJ2-3
DNA: TGTGCCATCAGTGAGTCGGAGGGAGCCACAGATACGCAGTATTTT
CDR3: CAISESEGATDTQYF

length: 15
size: once
D: .
V: TRBV2
J: TRBJ1-4
DNA: TGTGCCAGCAGTGACTTGGACACCCCAAATGAAAAACTGTTTTTT
CDR3: CASSDLDTPNEKLFF

length: 15
size: .
D: .
V: TRBV6-6
J: TRBJ1-4
DNA: TGTGCCAGCAGCAAACCCCAGGGGAGGGGAGAAAAACTGTTTTTT
CDR3: CASSKPQGRGEKLFF

length: 13
size: .
D: .
V: TRBV29-1
J: TRBJ1-1
DNA: TGCAGCGTTGTGGCAGGGTTCGGGAGTGAAGCTTTCTTT
CDR3: CSVVAGFGSEAFF

length: 18
size: .
D: TRBD1
V: TRBV30
J: TRBJ1-1
DNA: TGTGCCTGGAGGCGGCGCTGGCCCTCTAAGGGGGCGAACACTGAAGCTTTCTTT
CDR3: CAWRRRWPSKGANTEAFF

length: 15
size: .
D: TRBD1
V: TRBV9
J: TRBJ2-5
DNA: TGTGCCAGCAGCGTAGAAGGGACAGGACAAGAGACCCAGTACTTC
CDR3: CASSVEGTGQETQYF

length: 12
size: .
D: .
V: TRBV30
J: TRBJ1-4
DNA: TGTGCCTCCGACCGGGGGTTTAAAAAACTGTTTTTT
CDR3: CASDRGFKKLFF

length: 15
size: .
D: TRBD2
V: TRBV7-2
J: TRBJ2-7
DNA: TGTGCCAGCAGCTCCCCGGGGGGTCGGGCCTACGAGCAGTACTTC
CDR3: CASSSPGGRAYEQYF

length: 14
size: .
D: .
V: TRBV18
J: TRBJ1-2
DNA: TGTGCCAGCTCACCACCGGAGGGTTCAAGGGGCTACACCTTC
CDR3: CASSPPEGSRGYTF

length: 15
size: .
D: TRBD2
V: TRBV7-2
J: TRBJ2-7
DNA: TGTGCCAGCAGCTTAGAGGCGGGAGGCCCCTACGAGCAGTACTTC
CDR3: CASSLEAGGPYEQYF

length: 15
size: .
D: TRBD2
V: TRBV9
J: TRBJ2-5
DNA: TGTGCCAGCAGCGTTGGCGGGGGTGAACGGGAGACCCAGTACTTC
CDR3: CASSVGGGERETQYF

length: 14
size: .
D: TRBD2
V: TRBV11-1
J: TRBJ2-1
DNA: TGTGCCAGCAGTGGACTAGCGGGTCTTTGGGAGCAGTTCTTC
CDR3: CASSGLAGLWEQFF

length: 12
size: .
D: .
V: TRBV10-1
J: TRBJ2-5
DNA: TGCGCCAGCAGTGGGGGAGTGGAGACCCAGTACTTC
CDR3: CASSGGVETQYF

length: 14
size: .
D: TRBD1
V: TRBV18
J: TRBJ2-5
DNA: TGTGCCAGCTCATCTGACAGGGGACAAGAGACCCAGTACTTC
CDR3: CASSSDRGQETQYF

length: 16
size: .
D: .
V: TRBV4-2
J: TRBJ2-3
DNA: TGTGCCAGCAGCCCCGCGGGACTCTTACCCACAGATACGCAGTATTTT
CDR3: CASSPAGLLPTDTQYF

length: 15
size: .
D: TRBD2
V: TRBV5-4
J: TRBJ2-5
DNA: TGTGCCAGCAGCTTTCCCGGGACTACCCAAGAGACCCAGTACTTC
CDR3: CASSFPGTTQETQYF

length: 14
size: .
D: .
V: TRBV25-1
J: TRBJ2-7
DNA: TGTGCCGTCAAGTGGTTTGAAGGGGGATACGAGCAGTACTTC
CDR3: CAVKWFEGGYEQYF

length: 12
size: .
D: .
V: TRBV7-8
J: TRBJ2-3
DNA: TGTGCCAGCAGACGACAGGTAGATACGCAGTATTTT
CDR3: CASRRQVDTQYF

length: 13
size: .
D: TRBD1
V: TRBV27
J: TRBJ1-1
DNA: TGTGCCAGTCCGGGACAGGGGGACACTGAAGCTTTCTTT
CDR3: CASPGQGDTEAFF

length: 15
size: once
D: .
V: TRBV9
J: TRBJ1-1
DNA: TGTGCCAGCAGCGTAGGCGGGACTCAGTACACTGAAGCTTTCTTT
CDR3: CASSVGGTQYTEAFF

length: 18
size: .
D: .
V: TRBV21-1
J: TRBJ2-1
DNA: TGTGCCAGCAGCAAAAGGCCGGCGTCGGCTAGCGGGAGGCATGAGCAGTTCTTC
CDR3: CASSKRPASASGRHEQFF

length: 13
size: .
D: .
V: TRBV6-5
J: TRBJ1-5
DNA: TGTGCCAGCAGTCAGGGGTGGACTCAGCCCCAGCATTTT
CDR3: CASSQGWTQPQHF

length: 13
size: few
D: TRBD1
V: TRBV6-5
J: TRBJ1-1
DNA: TGTGCCAGCAGCCGGGACAGGGTGGGTGAAGCTTTCTTT
CDR3: CASSRDRVGEAFF

length: 18
size: .
D: .
V: TRBV7-9
J: TRBJ2-2
DNA: TGTGCCAGCAGCCGTAGTTTGGGACTTGCCACGAACACCTGGGAGCTGTTTTTT
CDR3: CASSRSLGLATNTWELFF

length: 11
size: .
D: .
V: TRBV30
J: TRBJ1-1
DNA: TGTGCCTGGAGGGAGGACACTGAAGCTTTCTTT
CDR3: CAWREDTEAFF

length: 13
size: .
D: .
V: TRBV7-9
J: TRBJ2-7
DNA: TGTGCCAGCAGCTTATTACAGTCCTACGAGCAGTACTTC
CDR3: CASSLLQSYEQYF

length: 17
size: .
D: TRBD1
V: TRBV4-2
J: TRBJ1-1
DNA: TGTGCCAGCAGCCAAGGAACATCCCCCAGACAGGGCACTGAAGCTTTCTTT
CDR3: CASSQGTSPRQGTEAFF

length: 16
size: .
D: .
V: TRBV9
J: TRBJ2-7
DNA: TGTGCCAGCAGCCCCTATTCCGACGGACTTAAAGCCGAGCAGTACTTC
CDR3: CASSPYSDGLKAEQYF